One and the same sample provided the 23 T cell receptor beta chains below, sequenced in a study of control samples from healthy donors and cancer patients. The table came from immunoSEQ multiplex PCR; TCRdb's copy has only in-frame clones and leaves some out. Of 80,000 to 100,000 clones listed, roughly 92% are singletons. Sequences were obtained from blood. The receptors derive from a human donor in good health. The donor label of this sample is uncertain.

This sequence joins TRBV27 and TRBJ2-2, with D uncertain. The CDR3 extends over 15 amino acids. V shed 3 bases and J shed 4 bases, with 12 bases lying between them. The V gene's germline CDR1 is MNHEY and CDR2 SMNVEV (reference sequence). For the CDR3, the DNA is TGTGCCAGCAGTTTGACGATAAACCCCACCGGGGAGCTGTTTTTT. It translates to CASSLTINPTGELFF.

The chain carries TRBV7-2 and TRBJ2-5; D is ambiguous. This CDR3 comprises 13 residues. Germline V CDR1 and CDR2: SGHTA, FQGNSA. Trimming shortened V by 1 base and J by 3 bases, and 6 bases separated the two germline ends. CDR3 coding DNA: TGTGCCAGCAGCTTAGGGGCGAAAGAGACCCAGTACTTC. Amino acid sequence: CASSLGAKETQYF.

The CDR3 DNA sequence: TGTGCCAGCAGTTTATTGCCTGGGGCCTATGGCTACACCTTC. Its translation: CASSLLPGAYGYTF. The chain carries TRBV27 and TRBJ1-2; D is perhaps TRBD1 (5 bases). The CDR3 loop spans 14 amino acids. Trimming left V 1 base short and J 4 bases short, with 10 bases between. Germline-derived CDR1 and CDR2 are MNHEY and SMNVEV (reference sequence).

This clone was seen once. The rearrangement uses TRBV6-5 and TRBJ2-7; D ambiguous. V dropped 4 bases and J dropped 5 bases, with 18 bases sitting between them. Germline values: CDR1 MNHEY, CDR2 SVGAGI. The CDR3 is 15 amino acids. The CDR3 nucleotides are TGTGCCAGCAGTTTACAAACACCACTCCTCCACGAGCAGTACTTC. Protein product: CASSLQTPLLHEQYF.

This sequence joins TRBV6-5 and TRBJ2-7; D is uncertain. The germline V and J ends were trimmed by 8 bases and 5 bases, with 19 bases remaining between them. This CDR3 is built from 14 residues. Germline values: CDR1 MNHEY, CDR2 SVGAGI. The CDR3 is CASGTLIPGDEQYF. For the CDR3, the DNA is TGTGCCAGCGGAACCCTAATACCCGGTGACGAGCAGTACTTC.

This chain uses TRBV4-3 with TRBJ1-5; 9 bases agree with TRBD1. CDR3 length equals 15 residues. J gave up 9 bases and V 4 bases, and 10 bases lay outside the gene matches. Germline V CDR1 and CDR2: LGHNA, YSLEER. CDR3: CASSRQTGGSWPQHF. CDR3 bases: TGCGCCAGCAGCCGGCAAACAGGGGGCTCATGGCCCCAGCATTTT.

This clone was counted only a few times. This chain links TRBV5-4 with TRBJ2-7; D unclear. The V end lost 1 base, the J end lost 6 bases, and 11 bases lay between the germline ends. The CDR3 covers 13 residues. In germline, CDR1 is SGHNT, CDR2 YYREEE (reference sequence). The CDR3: CASSLYGSREQYF. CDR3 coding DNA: TGTGCCAGCAGCTTGTATGGGTCACGCGAGCAGTACTTC.

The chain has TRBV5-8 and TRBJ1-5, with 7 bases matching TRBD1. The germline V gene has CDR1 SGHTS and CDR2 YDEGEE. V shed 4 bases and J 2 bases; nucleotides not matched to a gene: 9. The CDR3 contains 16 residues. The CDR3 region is CASSPRQGVGNQPQHF. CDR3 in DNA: TGTGCCAGCAGCCCACGACAGGGAGTAGGCAATCAGCCCCAGCATTTT.

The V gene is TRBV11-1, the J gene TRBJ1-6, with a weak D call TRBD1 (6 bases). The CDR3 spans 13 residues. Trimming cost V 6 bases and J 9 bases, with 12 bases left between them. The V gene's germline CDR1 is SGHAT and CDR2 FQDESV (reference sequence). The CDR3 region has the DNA TGTGCCAGCAGAGGGGGTCGAAGTTCACCCCTCCACTTT. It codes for CASRGGRSSPLHF.

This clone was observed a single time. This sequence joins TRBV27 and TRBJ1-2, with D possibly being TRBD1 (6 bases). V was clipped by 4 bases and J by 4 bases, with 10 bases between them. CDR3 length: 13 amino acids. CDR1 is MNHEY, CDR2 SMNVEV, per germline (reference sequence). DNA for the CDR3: TGTGCCAGCAGTTCTACAGGGTCCTATGGCTACACCTTC. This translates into CASSSTGSYGYTF.

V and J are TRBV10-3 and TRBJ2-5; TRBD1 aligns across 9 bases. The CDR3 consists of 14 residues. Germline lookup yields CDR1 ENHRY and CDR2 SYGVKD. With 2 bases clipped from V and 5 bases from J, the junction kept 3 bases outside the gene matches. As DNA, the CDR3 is TGTGCCATCAGTGAGGGGGACAGGGTTGAGACCCAGTACTTC. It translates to CAISEGDRVETQYF.

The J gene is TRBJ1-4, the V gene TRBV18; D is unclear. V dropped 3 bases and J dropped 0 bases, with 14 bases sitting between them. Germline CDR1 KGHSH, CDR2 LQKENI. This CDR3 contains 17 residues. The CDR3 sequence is CASSPSGSRATNEKLFF. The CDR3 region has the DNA TGTGCCAGCTCACCTTCCGGATCTAGGGCAACTAATGAAAAACTGTTTTTT.

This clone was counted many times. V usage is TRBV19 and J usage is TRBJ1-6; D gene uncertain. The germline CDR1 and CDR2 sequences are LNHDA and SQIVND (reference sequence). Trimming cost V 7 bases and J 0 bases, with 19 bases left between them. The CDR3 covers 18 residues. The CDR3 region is CASKEGATGSSYNSPLHF. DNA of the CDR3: TGTGCCAGTAAGGAGGGCGCGACGGGGAGCTCCTATAATTCACCCCTCCACTTT.

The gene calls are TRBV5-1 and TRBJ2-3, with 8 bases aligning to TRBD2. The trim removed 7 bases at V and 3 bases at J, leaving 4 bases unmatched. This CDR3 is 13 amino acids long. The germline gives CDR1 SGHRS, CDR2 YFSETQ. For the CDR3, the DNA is TGCGCCAGCGGATTAGCGGGGACAGATACGCAGTATTTT. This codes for CASGLAGTDTQYF.

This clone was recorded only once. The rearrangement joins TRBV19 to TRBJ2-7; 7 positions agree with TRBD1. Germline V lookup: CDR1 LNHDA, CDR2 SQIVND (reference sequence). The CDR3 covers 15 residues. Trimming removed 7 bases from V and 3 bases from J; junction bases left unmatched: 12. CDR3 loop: CASKSQDRVFYEQYF. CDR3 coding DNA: TGTGCCAGTAAATCCCAAGACAGGGTTTTCTACGAGCAGTACTTC.

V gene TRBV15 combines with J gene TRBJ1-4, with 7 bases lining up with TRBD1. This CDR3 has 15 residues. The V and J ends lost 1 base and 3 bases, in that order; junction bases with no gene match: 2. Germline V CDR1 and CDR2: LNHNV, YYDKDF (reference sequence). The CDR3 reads CATSRGQGANEKLFF. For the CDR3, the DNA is TGTGCCACCAGCAGAGGGCAGGGGGCTAATGAAAAACTGTTTTTT.

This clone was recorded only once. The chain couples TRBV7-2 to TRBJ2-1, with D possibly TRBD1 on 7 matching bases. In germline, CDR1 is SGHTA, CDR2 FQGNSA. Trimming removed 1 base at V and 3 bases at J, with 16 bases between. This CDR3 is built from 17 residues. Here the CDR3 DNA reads TGTGCCAGCAGCTTAGATCTGCGGGGACAGTTCTACAATGAGCAGTTCTTC. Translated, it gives CASSLDLRGQFYNEQFF. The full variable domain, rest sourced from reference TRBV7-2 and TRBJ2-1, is GAGVSQSPSNKVTEKGKDVELRCDPISGHTALYWYRQSLGQGLEFLIYFQGNSAPDKSGLPSDRFSAERTGGSVSTLTIQRTQQEDSAVYLCASSLDLRGQFYNEQFFGPGTRLTVL.

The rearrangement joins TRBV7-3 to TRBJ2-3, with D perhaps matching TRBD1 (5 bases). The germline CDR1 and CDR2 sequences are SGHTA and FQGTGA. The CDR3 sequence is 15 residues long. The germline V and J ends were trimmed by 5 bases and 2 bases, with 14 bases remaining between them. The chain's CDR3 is CASSPGHTATDTQYF. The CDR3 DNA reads TGTGCCAGCAGCCCAGGACATACGGCCACAGATACGCAGTATTTT.

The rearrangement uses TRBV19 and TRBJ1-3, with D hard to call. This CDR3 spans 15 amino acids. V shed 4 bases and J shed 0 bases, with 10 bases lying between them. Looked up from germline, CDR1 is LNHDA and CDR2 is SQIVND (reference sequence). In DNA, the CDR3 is TGTGCCAGTAGTACGGACGGTCACTCTGGAAACACCATATATTTT. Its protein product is CASSTDGHSGNTIYF.

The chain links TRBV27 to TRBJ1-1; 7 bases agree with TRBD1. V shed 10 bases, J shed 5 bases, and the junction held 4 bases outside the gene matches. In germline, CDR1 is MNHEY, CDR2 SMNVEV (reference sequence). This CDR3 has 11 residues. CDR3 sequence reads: CATRQGTEAFF. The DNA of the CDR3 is TGTGCCACCAGACAGGGAACTGAAGCTTTCTTT.

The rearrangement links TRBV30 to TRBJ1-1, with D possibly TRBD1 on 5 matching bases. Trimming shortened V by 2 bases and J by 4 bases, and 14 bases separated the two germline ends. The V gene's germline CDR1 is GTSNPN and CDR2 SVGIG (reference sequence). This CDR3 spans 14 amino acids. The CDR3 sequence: CAWSPDRPPTEAFF. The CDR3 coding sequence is TGTGCCTGGAGTCCCGACAGACCCCCCACTGAAGCTTTCTTT.

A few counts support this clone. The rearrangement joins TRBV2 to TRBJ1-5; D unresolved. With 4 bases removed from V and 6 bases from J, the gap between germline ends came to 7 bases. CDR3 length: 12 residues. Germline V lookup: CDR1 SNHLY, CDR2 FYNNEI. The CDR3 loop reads CASSVSVQPQHF. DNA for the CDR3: TGTGCCAGCAGTGTATCGGTTCAGCCCCAGCATTTT.

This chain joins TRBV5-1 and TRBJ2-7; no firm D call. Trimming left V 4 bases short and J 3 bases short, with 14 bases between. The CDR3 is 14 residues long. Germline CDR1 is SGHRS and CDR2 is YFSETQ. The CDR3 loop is CASSKDHGNYEQYF. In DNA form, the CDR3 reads TGCGCCAGCAGCAAGGACCACGGAAACTACGAGCAGTACTTC.